This paragraph covers one TCR beta chain sequence. No antigen is known for it. Per-base qualities were not stored, and no clone one base away is much larger. The healthy controls were a few dozen blood donors, and the buffy coats of these donors were supplied by the Finnish Red Cross blood service. All TCR-sequenced material derived from peripheral blood: patient blood samples and healthy donor buffy coats. Peripheral blood mononuclear cells were isolated by Ficoll-Hypaque gradient centrifugation. CD4+ cells were magnetically purified from the buffy coats of healthy controls. Genomic DNA was extracted using the Gentra Puregene Cell and Tissue kit, and a Qubit 2.0 fluorometer was used to quantify it. CDR1 and CDR2 are read off the germline V gene as MGHRA and YSYEKL. The CDR3, from cysteine to phenylalanine, totals 16 residues. Only the CDR3 part of the read is kept: 48 bases, read in frame from the first base. Here V drops 0 bases and J drops 5 bases, and the junction holds 6 bases not matched to any gene.

These data originate in a study of STAT5B mutations in CD4+ large granular lymphocyte leukemia (dated by TCRdb to between 2021 and 2023). Context from the whole study: Among the healthy controls, the CDR3 'QG' motif was associated with a particular HLA allele. The TCRbeta repertoires of CD4+ T-cell large granular lymphocyte leukemia patients were compared with the TCRbeta repertoires of healthy blood donors. Flow cytometry on FACSCanto II or FACSVerse confirmed that purified fractions exceeded 95% purity among lymphocytes. Study-wide findings and limitations: CD4-sorted patient repertoires appeared more clonal than healthy CD4+ repertoires, and this difference persisted after removing the putative leukemic clones. TRBV06-family usage was enriched among the top patient clones (8/27) compared with healthy controls (2/35). Data were not HLA-matched; higher clonality in CD4+ versus CD8+ T-LGLL could reflect the relatively small sample size. The main leukemic clonotypes were found to be private to each patient, although 25% of the main leukemic clonotypes were detected at low frequency in the non-leukemic repertoires of other patients.

The immunoSEQ assay at survey resolution was used to sequence TCRbeta rearrangements from genomic DNA. The original pipeline was this. A lowest detectable productive clonotype frequency of 2.59 x 10-5 was observed in the TCR sequencing data. Only productive TCRbeta rearrangements, defined as complete and in-frame sequences, were included in the analyses. Sample clonality was computed as Simpson clonality in the immunoSEQ Analyzer version 3.0. Clones were categorized by frequency as very rare, small, medium, large (1-20%) or hyperexpanded (>20%). Generation probabilities were estimated with OLGA 1.2.3, V-gene circos plots were made with VDJtools, specificities were looked up in VDJdb, and CDR3 motifs were identified with GLIPH. TCRdb's version of the immuneACCESS table is confined to in-frame rearrangements and falls short of the full clone set. An unresolved V gene accounts for under half of the shortfall where checked; the remainder is of unknown origin. Clone size and the V and J calls come from that table; the DNA yielded D and trimming. This sample has about 34,000 clones in its table, and about three quarters of those were observed once. More than 0.85% of the sample lies in the top ten.

The chain is assembled from TRBV4-1 and TRBJ2-5; 10 central bases correspond to TRBD2. This TCR was sampled from a human donor in good health. The sequencing sample was made of CD4+ T cells from blood buffy coats. Here is the DNA: TGCGCCAGCAGCCAAGAAAGAAGCGGGGGGGCGGAGACCCAGTACTTC. Its protein product is CASSQERSGGAETQYF.